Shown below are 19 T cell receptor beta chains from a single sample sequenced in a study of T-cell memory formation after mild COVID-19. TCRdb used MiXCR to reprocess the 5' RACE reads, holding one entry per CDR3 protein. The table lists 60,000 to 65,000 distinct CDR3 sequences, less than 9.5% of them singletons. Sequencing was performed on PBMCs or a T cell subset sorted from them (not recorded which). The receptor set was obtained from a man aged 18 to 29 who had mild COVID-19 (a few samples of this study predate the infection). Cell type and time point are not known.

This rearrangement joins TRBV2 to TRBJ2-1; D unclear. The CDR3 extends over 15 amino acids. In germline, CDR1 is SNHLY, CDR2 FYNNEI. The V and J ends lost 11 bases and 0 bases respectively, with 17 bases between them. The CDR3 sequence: CAGLSTPSSYNEQFF. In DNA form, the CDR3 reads TGTGCCGGTCTATCGACTCCTAGCTCCTACAATGAGCAGTTCTTC.

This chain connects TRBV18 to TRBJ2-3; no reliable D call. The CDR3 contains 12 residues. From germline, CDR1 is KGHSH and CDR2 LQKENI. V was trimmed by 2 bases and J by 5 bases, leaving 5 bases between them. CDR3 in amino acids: CASSPSEDTQYF. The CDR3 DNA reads TGTGCCAGCTCACCATCGGAAGATACGCAGTATTTT. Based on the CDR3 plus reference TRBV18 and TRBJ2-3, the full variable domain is NAGVMQNPRHLVRRRGQEARLRCSPMKGHSHVYWYRQLPEEGLKFMVYLQKENIIDESGMPKERFSAEFPKEGPSILRIQQVVRGDSAAYFCASSPSEDTQYFGPGTRLTVL.

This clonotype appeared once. The CDR3 nucleotides are TGTGCCAGCAGCGTGGGGACTAGCGCTAGGACGGATGAGACCCAGTACTTC. It yields the protein CASSVGTSARTDETQYF. V and J are TRBV9 and TRBJ2-5; 10 positions match TRBD2. The germline CDR1 and CDR2 sequences are SGDLS and YYNGEE. The CDR3 runs 17 residues. Trimming took 2 bases from V and 5 from J; bases not matched to a gene: 12.

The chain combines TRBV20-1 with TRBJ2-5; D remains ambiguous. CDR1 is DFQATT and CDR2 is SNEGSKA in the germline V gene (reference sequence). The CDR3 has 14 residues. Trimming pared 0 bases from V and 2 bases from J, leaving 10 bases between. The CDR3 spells CSARDLRRQETQYF. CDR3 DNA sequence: TGCAGTGCTAGAGATTTGCGACGGCAAGAGACCCAGTACTTC.

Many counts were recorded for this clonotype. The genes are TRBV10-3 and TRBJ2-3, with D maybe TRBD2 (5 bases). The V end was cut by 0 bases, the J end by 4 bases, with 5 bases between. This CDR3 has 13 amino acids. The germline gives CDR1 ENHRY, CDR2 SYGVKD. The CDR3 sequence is CAISESGADTQYF. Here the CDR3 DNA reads TGTGCCATCAGTGAGTCGGGAGCAGATACGCAGTATTTT.

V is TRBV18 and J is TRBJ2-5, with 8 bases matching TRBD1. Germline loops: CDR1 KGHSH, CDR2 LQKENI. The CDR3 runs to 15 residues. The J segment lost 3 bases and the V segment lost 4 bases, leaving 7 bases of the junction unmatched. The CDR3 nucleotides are TGTGCCAGCTCACTCTTTCTACAGGGGGAAGAGACCCAGTACTTC. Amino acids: CASSLFLQGEETQYF.

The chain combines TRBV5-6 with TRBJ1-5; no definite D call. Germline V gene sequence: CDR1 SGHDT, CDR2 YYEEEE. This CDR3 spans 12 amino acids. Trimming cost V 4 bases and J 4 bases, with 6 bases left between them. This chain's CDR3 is CASSLTNQPQHF. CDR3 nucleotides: TGTGCCAGCAGCCTTACAAATCAGCCCCAGCATTTT.

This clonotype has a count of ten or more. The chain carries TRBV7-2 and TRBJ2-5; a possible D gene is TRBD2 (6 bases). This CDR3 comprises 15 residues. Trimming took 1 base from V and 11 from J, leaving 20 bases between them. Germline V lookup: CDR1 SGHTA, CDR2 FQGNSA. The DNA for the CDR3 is TGTGCCAGCAGCTTAGGCTCTAGCGAGAGTTCAACGCAGTACTTC. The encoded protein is CASSLGSSESSTQYF.

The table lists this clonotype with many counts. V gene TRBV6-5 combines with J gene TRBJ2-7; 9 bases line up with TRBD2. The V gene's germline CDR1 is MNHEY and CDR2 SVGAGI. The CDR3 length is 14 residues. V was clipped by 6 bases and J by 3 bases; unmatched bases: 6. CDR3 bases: TGTGCCAGCAGCCTCTCGCGGGGGGGCTACGAGCAGTACTTC. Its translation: CASSLSRGGYEQYF.

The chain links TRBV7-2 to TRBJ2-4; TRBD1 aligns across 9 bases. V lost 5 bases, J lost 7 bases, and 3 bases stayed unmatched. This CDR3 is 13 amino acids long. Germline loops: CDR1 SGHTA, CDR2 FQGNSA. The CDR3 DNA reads TGTGCCAGCAGCACCGGACAGGGGAACATTCAGTACTTC. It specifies CASSTGQGNIQYF.

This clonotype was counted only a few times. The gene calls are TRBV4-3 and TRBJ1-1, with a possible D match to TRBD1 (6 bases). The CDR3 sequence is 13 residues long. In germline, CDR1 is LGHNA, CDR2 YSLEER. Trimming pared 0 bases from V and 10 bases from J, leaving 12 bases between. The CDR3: CASSQEWWGRAFF. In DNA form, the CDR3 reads TGCGCCAGCAGCCAAGAGTGGTGGGGGCGAGCTTTCTTT.

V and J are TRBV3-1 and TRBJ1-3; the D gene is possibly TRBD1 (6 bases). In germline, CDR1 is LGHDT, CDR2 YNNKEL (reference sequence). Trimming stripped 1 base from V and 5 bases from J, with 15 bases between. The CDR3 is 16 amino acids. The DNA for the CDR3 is TGTGCCAGCAGCCAAGGGGCTCGGGGGCGGCGAAACACCATATATTTT. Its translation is CASSQGARGRRNTIYF.

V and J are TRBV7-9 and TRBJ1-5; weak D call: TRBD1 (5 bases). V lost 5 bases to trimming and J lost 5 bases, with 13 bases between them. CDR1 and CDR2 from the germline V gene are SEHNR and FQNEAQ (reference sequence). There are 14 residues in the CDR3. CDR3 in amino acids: CASSGGARYQPQHF. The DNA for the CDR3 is TGTGCCAGCAGCGGAGGGGCGCGATATCAGCCCCAGCATTTT.

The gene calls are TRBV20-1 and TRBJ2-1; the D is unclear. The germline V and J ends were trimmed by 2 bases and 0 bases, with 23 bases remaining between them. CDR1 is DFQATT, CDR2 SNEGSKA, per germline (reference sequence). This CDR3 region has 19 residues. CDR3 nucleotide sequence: TGCAGTGCTAGACTAAACTGGGCCCCCCCGCAGAGCTCCTACAATGAGCAGTTCTTC. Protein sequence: CSARLNWAPPQSSYNEQFF.

The CDR3 DNA sequence: TGTGCCATCAGTGAGTCGTTTCCGGGGGGCTACGAGCAGTACTTC. It specifies CAISESFPGGYEQYF. This chain uses TRBV10-3 with TRBJ2-7; 7 positions agree with TRBD2. Looked up from germline, CDR1 is ENHRY and CDR2 is SYGVKD. With 0 bases clipped from V and 3 bases from J, the junction kept 5 bases outside the gene matches. The CDR3 runs 15 residues.

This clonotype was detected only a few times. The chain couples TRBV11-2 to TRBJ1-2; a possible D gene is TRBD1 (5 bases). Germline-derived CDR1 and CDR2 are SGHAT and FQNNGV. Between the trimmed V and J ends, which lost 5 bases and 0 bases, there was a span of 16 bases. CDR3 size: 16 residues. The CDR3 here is CASSPLGDRANYGYTF. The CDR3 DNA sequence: TGTGCCAGCAGCCCCCTGGGGGACCGCGCTAACTATGGCTACACCTTC.

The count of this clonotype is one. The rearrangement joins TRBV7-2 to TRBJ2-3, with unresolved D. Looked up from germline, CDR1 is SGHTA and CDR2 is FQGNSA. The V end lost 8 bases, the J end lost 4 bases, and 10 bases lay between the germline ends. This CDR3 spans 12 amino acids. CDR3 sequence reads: CASGPQSDTQYF. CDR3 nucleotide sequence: TGTGCCAGCGGGCCCCAGTCAGATACGCAGTATTTT.

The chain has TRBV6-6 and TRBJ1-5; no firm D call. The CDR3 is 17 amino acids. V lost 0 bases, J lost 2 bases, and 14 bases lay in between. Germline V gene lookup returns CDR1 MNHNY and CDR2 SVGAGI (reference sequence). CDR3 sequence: CASSYSVAESGNQPQHF. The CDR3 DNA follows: TGTGCCAGCAGTTACTCGGTCGCCGAAAGCGGCAATCAGCCCCAGCATTTT.

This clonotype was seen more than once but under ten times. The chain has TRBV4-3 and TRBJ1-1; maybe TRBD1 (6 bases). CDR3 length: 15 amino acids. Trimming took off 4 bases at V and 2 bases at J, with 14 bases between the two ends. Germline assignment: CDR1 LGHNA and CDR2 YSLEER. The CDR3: CASSPQTGRNTEAFF. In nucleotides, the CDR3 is TGCGCCAGCAGCCCCCAAACAGGGCGTAACACTGAAGCTTTCTTT.